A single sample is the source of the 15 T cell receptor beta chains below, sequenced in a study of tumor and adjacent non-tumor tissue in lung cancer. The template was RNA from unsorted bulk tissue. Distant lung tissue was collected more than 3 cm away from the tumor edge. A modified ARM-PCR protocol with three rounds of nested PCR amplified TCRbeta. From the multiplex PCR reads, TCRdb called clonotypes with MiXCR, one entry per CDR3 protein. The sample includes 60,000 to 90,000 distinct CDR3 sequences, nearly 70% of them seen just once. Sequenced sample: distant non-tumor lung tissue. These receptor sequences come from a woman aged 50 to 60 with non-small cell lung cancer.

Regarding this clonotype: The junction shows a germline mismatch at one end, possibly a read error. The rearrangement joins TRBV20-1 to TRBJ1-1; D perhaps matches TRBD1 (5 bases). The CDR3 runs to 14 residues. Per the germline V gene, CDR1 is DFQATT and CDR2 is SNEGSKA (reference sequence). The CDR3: CSASRWGMDTEAFF. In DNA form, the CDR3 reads TGCAGTGCTAGCAGGTGGGGGATGGACACTGAAGCCTTCTTT.

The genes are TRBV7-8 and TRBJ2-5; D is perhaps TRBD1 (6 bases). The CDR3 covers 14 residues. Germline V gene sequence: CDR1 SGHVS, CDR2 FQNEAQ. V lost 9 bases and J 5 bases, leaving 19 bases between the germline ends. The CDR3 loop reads CASSTSGVRETQYF. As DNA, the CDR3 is TGTGCCAGTAGCACCTCAGGGGTCCGTGAGACCCAGTACTTC.

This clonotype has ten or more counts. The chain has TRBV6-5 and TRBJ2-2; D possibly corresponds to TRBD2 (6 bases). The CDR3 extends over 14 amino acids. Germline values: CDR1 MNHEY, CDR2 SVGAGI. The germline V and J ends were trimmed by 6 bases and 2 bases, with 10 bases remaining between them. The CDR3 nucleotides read TGTGCCAGCAGCTGGGACTTTAACACCGGGGAGCTGTTTTTT. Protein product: CASSWDFNTGELFF.

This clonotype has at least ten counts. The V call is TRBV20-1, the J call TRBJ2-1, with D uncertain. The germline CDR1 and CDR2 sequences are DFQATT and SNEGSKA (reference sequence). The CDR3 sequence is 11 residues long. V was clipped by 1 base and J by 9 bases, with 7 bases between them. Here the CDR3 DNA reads TGCAGTGCTAGAGTGAACGCTGAGCAGTTCTTC. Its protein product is CSARVNAEQFF.

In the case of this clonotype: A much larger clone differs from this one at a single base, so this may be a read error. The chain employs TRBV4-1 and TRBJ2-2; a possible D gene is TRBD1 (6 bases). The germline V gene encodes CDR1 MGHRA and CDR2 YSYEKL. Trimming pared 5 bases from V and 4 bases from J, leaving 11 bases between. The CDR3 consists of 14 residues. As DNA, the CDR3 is TGCGCCAGCAGCTATGAACAGGGCACCGGGGAGCTGTTTTTT. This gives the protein CASSYEQGTGELFF.

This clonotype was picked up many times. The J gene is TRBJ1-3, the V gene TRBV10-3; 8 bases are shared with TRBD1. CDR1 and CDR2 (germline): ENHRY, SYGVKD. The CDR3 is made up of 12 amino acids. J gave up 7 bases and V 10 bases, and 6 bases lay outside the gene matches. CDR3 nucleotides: TGTGCCACGACAGGGGACAGCAACACCATATATTTT. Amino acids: CATTGDSNTIYF.

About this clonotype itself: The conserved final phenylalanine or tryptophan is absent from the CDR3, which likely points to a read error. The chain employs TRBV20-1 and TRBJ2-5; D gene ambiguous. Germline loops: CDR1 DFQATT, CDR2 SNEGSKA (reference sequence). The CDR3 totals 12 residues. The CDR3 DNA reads TGCAGTGCTAATTCGAACAAGGAGACTCAGTACCTC. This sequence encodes CSANSNKETQYL.

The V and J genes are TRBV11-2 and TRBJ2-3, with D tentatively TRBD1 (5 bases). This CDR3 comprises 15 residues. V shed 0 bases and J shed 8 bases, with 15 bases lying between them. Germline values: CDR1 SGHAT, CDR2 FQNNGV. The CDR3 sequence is CASSLDRRQRVTQYF. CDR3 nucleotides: TGTGCCAGCAGCTTAGATCGGCGACAGAGAGTTACGCAGTATTTT.

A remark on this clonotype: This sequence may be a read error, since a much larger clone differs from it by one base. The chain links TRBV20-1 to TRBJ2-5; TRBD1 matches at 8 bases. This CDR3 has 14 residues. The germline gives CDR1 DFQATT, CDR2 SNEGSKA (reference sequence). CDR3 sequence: CNAKPGQVLETQYF. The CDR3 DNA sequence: TGCAATGCTAAACCGGGACAGGTTCTGGAGACCCAGTACTTC.

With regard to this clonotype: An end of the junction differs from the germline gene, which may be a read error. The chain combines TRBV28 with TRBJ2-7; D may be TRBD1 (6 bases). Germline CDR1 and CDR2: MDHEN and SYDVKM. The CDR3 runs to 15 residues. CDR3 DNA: TGTGCCAGCAGTTTCGCAGGGGTTGATTCCTACGAGCAGCACTTC. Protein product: CASSFAGVDSYEQHF.

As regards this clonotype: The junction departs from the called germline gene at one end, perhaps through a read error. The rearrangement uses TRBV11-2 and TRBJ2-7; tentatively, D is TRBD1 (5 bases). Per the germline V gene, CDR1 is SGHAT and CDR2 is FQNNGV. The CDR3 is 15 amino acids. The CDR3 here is CASSLVRTRAYEQYF. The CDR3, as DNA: TGTGCCAGCAGTTTAGTCAGGACACGGGCCTACGAGCAGTACTTC.

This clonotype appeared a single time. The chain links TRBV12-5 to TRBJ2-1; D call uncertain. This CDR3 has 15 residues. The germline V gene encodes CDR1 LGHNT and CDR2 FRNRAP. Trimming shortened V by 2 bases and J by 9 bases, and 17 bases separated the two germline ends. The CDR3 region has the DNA TGTGCTAGTGGTTTGTCACCGGGCCCTCACATTGAGCAGTTCTTC. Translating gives CASGLSPGPHIEQFF.

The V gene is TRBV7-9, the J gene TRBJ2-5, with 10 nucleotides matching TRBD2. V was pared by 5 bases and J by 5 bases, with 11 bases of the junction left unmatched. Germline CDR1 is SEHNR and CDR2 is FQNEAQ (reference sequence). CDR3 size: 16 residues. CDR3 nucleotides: TGTGCCAGCAGCCGTTATGCTAGCGGGAGTGGGGAGACCCAGTACTTC. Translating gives CASSRYASGSGETQYF.

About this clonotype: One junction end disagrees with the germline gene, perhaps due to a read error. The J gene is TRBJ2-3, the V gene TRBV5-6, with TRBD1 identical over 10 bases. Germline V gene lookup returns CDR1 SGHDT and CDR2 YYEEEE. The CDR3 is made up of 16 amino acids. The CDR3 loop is CVSSCTPTGGVDTHYF. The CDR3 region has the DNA TGTGTCAGCAGCTGTACACCGACAGGGGGCGTGGATACGCACTATTTT. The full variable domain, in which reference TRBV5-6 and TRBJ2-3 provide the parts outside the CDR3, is DAGVTQSPTHLIKTRGQQVTLRCSPKSGHDTVSWYQQALGQGPQFIFQYYEEEERQRGNFPDRFSGHQFPNYSSELNVNALLLGDSALYLCVSSCTPTGGVDTHYFGPGTRLTVL.

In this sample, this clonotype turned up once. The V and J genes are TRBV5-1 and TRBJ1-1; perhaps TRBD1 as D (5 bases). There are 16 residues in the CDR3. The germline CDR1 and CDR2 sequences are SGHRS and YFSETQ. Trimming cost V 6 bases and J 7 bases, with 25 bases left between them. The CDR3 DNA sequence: TGCGCCAGCATTATAGGGACCACCCTATTCGAGGGTGAAGCTTTCTTT. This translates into CASIIGTTLFEGEAFF. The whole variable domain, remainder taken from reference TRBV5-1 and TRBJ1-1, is KAGVTQTPRYLIKTRGQQVTLSCSPISGHRSVSWYQQTPGQGLQFLFEYFSETQRNKGNFPGRFSGRQFSNSRSEMNVSTLELGDSALYLCASIIGTTLFEGEAFFGQGTRLTVV.